This T cell receptor beta chain was captured in a study of breast tumors, draining lymph nodes, adjacent tissues. Findings of the study overall: Tumor repertoires ranked between lymph nodes and nontumor tissue in diversity, with V and J gene preferences. Data only fit, rather than demonstrated, lymph node origin of most tumor T cells. The data were judged consistent with most tumor T cells coming from lymph node and expanding in tumor.

Germline-derived CDR1 and CDR2 are MNHNS and SASEGT. With 5 bases clipped from V and 6 bases from J, the junction kept 10 bases outside the gene matches. CDR3 length: 15 residues. Samples came from axillary lymph nodes draining the breast cancer. TCRdb passed the multiplex PCR reads through MiXCR, listing each CDR3 protein once. The sample has 150,000 or so distinct CDR3 sequences, 30% to 40% seen once. Details on this clonotype: The antigen remains unidentified. This may be a read error, as it is one base from a much larger clone.

This TCR was recovered from a female donor with breast cancer. Some clones in this sample may be carry-over from other donors' samples. The source material was axillary lymph node tissue. The chain has TRBV6-1 and TRBJ1-3; 7 bases line up with TRBD1. CDR3 residues: CASSQRGGTVNTIYF. CDR3 bases: TGTGCCAGCAGTCAAAGAGGCGGGACAGTAAACACCATATATTTT.